This paragraph reports one T cell receptor (beta chain). The sample belongs to a study of control samples from healthy donors and cancer patients. Germline CDR1 and CDR2: SGHRS and YFSETQ. Trimming took 0 bases from V and 0 from J, leaving 13 bases between them. The CDR3 extends over 17 amino acids. Assay: immunoSEQ multiplex PCR; the TCRdb copy retains only in-frame clones and omits some. The profile shows 71,000 or so clones, under 90% of them singletons. The genes are TRBV5-1 and TRBJ2-1; TRBD1 is a possible D gene (6 bases). What was sequenced was PBMCs. The receptor was derived from a man aged 55 to 70 with lung cancer. The CDR3 DNA reads as TGCGCCAGCAGCTTGGTAATAACAGGGAGCTCCTACAATGAGCAGTTCTTC. This gives the protein CASSLVITGSSYNEQFF.